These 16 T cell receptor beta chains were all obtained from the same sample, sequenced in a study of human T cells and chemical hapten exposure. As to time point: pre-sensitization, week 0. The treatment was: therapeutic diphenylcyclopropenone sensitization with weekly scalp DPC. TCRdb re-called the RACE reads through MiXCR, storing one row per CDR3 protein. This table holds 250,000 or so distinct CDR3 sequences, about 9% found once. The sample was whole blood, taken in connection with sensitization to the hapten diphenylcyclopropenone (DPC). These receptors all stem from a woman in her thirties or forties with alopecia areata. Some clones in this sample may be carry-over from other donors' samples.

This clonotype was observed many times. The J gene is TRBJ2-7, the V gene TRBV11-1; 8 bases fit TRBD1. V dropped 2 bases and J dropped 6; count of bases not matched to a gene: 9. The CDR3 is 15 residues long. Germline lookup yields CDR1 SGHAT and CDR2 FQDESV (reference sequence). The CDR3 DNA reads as TGTGCCAGCAGCTTAACGACAGGGGCACACCTCGAGCAGTACTTC. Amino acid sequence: CASSLTTGAHLEQYF.

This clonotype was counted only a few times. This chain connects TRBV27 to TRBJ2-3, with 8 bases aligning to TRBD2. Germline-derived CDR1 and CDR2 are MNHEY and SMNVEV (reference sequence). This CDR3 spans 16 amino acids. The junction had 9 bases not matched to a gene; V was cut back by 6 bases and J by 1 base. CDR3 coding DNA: TGTGCCAGCAGACACCCGGAGGGACTAGGCACAGATACGCAGTATTTT. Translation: CASRHPEGLGTDTQYF.

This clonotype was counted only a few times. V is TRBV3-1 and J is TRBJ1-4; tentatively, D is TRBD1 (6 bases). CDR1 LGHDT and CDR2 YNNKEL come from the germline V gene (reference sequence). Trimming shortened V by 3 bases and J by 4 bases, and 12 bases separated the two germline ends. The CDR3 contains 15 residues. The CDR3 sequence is CASSHATGFNEKLFF. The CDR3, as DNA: TGTGCCAGCAGCCACGCTACAGGGTTTAATGAAAAACTGTTTTTT. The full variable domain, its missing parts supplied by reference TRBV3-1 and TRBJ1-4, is DTAVSQTPKYLVTQMGNDKSIKCEQNLGHDTMYWYKQDSKKFLKIMFSYNNKELIINETVPNRFSPKSPDKAHLNLHINSLELGDSAVYFCASSHATGFNEKLFFGSGTQLSVL.

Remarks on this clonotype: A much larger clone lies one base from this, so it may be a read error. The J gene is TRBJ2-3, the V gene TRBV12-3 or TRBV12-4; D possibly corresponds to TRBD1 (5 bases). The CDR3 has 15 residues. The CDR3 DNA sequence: TGTGCCAGCAGTTTAAGACCCGCCAGCACAGGTACGCAGTATTTT. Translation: CASSLRPASTGTQYF.

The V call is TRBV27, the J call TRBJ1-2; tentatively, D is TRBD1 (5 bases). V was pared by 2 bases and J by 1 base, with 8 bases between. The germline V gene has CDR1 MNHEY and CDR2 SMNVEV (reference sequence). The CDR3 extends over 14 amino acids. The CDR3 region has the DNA TGTGCCAGCAGTTTAGGACACCGTAACTATGGCTACACCTTC. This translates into CASSLGHRNYGYTF.

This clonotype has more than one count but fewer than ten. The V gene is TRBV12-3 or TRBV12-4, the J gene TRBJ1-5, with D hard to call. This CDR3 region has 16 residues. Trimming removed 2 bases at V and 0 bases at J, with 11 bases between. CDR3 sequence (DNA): TGTGCCAGCAGTTTACTGGGCGTATATAGCAATCAGCCCCAGCATTTT. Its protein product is CASSLLGVYSNQPQHF.

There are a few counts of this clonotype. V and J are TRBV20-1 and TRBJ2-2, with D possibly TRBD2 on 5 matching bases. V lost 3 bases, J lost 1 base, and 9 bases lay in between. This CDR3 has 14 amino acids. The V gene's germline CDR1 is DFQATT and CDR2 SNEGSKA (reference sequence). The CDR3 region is CSARASWNTGELFF. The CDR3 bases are TGCAGTGCTAGGGCTAGCTGGAACACCGGGGAGCTGTTTTTT.

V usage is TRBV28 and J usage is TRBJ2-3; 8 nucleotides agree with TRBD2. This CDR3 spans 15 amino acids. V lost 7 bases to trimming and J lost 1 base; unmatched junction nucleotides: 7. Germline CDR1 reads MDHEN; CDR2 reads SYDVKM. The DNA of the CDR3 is TGTGCCAGCACCAGGCCGGGACTAGGCACAGATACGCAGTATTTT. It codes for CASTRPGLGTDTQYF.

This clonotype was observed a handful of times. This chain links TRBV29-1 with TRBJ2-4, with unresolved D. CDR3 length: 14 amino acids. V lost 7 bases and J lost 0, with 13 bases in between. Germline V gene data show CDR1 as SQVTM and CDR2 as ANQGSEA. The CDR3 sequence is CSAVGPGAKNIQYF. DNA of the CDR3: TGCAGCGCCGTCGGTCCGGGAGCCAAAAACATTCAGTACTTC.

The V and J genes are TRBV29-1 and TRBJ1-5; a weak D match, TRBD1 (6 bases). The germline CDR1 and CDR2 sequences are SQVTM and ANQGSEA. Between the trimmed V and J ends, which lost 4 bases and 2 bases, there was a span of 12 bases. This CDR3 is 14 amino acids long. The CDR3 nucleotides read TGCAGCGTTGGGGGGGCTGGGGGCAATCAGCCCCAGCATTTT. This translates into CSVGGAGGNQPQHF.

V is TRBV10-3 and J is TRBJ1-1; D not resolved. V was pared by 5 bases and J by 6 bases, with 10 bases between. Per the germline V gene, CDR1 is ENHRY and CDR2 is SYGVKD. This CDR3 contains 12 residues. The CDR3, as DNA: TGTGCCATCAGTCAATCAAACTCTGAAGCTTTCTTT. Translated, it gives CAISQSNSEAFF.

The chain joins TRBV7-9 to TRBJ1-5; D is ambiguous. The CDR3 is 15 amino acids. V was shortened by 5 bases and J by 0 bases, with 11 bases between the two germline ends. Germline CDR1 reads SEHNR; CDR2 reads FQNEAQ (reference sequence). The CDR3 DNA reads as TGTGCCAGCAGCCCCCCCGGGGATAGCAATCAGCCCCAGCATTTT. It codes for CASSPPGDSNQPQHF.

The chain's CDR3 is CAISDIQGIGQPQHF. For the CDR3, the DNA is TGTGCCATCAGTGATATTCAGGGGATAGGTCAGCCCCAGCATTTT. The chain has TRBV10-3 and TRBJ1-5; TRBD1 might be the D (6 bases). V was cut by 3 bases and J by 6 bases, with 15 bases left in between. Germline lookup yields CDR1 ENHRY and CDR2 SYGVKD. This CDR3 has 15 residues.

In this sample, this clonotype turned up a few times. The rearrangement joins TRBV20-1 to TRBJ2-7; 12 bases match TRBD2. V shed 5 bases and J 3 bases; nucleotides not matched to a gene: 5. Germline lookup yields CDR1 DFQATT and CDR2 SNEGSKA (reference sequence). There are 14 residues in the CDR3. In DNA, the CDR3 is TGCAGTGCTTTTGGACTAGCGGGGAGCTACGAGCAGTACTTC. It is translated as CSAFGLAGSYEQYF.

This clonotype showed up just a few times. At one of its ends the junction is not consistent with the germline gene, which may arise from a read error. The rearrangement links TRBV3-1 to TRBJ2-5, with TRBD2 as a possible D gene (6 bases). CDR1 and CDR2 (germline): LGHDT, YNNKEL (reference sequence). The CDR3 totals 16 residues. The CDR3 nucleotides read TGTGCCAGCAACCAAGATCGTACTAGCCGGGTGGAGACCCAGTACTTC. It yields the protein CASNQDRTSRVETQYF.

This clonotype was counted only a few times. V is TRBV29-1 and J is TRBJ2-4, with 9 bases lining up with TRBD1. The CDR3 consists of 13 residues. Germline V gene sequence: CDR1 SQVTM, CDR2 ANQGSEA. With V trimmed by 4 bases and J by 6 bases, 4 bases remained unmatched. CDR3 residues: CSVGQGVGNIQYF. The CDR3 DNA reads TGCAGCGTTGGACAGGGGGTTGGAAACATTCAGTACTTC.